The subject of this entry is one TCR beta chain. These data are taken from a study of graft-versus-host responses after intestinal transplantation. Looking at the study overall: Each recipient received anti-thymocyte globulin induction, then tacrolimus and steroids for about 3 years.

The data were produced by immunoSEQ multiplex PCR, yet TCRdb's version contains in-frame clones alone and is incomplete. Of roughly 16,000 clones listed, 38% are singletons. Study-wide results and caveats: GvH clones were identified in recipient marrow, with some first appearing in ileum or blood.

Each mixed lymphocyte reaction held about 200,000 CFSE-labeled responders and about 200,000 irradiated violet-dye-labeled stimulators. The sample was alloreactive CD8+ T cells from a mixed lymphocyte reaction culture, taken before intestinal transplant. This sample's subset: CFSE-low proliferating T cells sorted from roughly 6-day pre-transplant mixed lymphocyte reaction (GvH or HvG direction). This receptor was identified in a human patient who received an intestinal transplant.

CDR3 region: CASSPGLVSYEQYF. CDR3 nucleotide sequence: TGTGCCAGCAGCCCGGGACTGGTATCCTACGAGCAGTACTTC. The chain couples TRBV5-6 to TRBJ2-7; D is perhaps TRBD2 (6 bases). Trimming took 4 bases from V and 1 from J, leaving 12 bases between them. This CDR3 is 14 amino acids long. In germline, CDR1 is SGHDT, CDR2 YYEEEE.